This TCR beta chain was sequenced for a study of blood T cell repertoires in COVID-19. The overall study: Some COVID-19 samples were acute and others convalescent; all came from the United States, Italy and Spain.

Data came from immunoSEQ multiplex PCR; TCRdb stores just in-frame clones and leaves some out. This sample has roughly 38,000 clones; about 86% occur once, and the top ten carry approximately 59%. This clone was seen a single time. The junction departs from the called germline gene at one end, perhaps through a read error. This CDR3 is built from 16 residues. Per the germline V gene, CDR1 is SGHRS and CDR2 is YFSETQ. Sequencing was performed on peripheral blood. V usage is TRBV5-1 and J usage is TRBJ1-3, with D maybe TRBD1 (5 bases). This receptor was taken from a man aged 65-85 years with acute or convalescent COVID-19. Written as DNA, the CDR3 is TGCGCCAGCAGTTTGGCGGGGGTAATCGGTGGAAACACCATATATTTT. Translating gives CASSLAGVIGGNTIYF.